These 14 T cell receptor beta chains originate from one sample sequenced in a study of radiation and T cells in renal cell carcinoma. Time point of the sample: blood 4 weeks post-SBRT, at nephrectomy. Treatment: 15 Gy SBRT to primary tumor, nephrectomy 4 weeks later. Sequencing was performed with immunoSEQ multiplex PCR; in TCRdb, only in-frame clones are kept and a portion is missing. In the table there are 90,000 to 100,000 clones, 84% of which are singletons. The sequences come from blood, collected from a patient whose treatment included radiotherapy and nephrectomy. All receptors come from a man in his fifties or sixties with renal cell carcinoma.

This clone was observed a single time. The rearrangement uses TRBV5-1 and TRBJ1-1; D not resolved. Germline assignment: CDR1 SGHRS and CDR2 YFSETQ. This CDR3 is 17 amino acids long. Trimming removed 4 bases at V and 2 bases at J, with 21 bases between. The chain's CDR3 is CASSPSASRVGNTEAFF. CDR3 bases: TGCGCCAGCAGCCCGTCAGCTTCGAGGGTCGGAAACACTGAAGCTTTCTTT.

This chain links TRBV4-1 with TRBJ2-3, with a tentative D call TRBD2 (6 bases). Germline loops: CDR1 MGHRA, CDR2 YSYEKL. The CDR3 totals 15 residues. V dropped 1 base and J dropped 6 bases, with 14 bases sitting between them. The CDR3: CASSQAIRETDTQYF. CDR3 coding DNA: TGCGCCAGCAGCCAAGCTATCCGGGAGACTGATACGCAGTATTTT.

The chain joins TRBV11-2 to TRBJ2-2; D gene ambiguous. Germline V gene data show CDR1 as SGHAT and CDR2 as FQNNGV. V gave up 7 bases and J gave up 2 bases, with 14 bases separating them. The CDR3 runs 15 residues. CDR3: CASTHLRRNTGELFF. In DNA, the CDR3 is TGTGCCAGCACCCATCTCAGGCGAAACACCGGGGAGCTGTTTTTT.

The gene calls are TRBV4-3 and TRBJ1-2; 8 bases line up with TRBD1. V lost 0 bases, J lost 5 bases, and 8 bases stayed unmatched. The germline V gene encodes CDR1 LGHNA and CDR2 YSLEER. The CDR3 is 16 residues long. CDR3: CASSQDVGQGGYGYTF. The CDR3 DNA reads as TGCGCCAGCAGCCAAGATGTCGGACAGGGAGGATATGGCTACACCTTC.

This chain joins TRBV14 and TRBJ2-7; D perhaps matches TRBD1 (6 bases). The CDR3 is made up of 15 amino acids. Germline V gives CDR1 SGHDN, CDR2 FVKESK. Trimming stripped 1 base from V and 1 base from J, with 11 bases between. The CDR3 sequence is CASSQANRVSYEQYF. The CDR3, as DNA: TGTGCCAGCAGCCAAGCCAACAGGGTATCCTACGAGCAGTACTTC. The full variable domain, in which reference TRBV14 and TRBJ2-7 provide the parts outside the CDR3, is EAGVTQFPSHSVIEKGQTVTLRCDPISGHDNLYWYRRVMGKEIKFLLHFVKESKQDESGMPNNRFLAERTGGTYSTLKVQPAELEDSGVYFCASSQANRVSYEQYFGPGTRLTVT.

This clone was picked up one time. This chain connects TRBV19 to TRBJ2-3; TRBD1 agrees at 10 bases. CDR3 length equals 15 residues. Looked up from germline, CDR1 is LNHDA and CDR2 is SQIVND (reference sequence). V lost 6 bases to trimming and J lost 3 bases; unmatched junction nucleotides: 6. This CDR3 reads CASSRPGQGTDTQYF. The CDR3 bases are TGTGCCAGTAGCAGGCCGGGACAGGGGACAGATACGCAGTATTTT.

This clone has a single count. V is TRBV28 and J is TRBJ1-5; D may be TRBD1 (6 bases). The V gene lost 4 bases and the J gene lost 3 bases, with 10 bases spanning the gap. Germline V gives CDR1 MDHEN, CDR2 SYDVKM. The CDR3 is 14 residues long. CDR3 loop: CASSSGGNNQPQHF. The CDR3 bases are TGTGCCAGCAGTTCCGGGGGCAACAATCAGCCCCAGCATTTT.

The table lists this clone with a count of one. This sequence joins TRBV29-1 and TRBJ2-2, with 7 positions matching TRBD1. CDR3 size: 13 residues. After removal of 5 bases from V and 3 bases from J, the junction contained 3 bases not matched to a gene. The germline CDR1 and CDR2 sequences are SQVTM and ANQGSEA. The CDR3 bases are TGCAGCGTTACAGACAGGGACACCGGGGAGCTGTTTTTT. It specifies CSVTDRDTGELFF.

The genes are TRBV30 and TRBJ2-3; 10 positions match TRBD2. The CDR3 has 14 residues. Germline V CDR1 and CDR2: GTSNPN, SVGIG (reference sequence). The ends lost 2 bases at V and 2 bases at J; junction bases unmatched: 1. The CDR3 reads CAWSLAGDTDTQYF. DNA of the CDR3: TGTGCCTGGAGTCTAGCGGGAGACACAGATACGCAGTATTTT.

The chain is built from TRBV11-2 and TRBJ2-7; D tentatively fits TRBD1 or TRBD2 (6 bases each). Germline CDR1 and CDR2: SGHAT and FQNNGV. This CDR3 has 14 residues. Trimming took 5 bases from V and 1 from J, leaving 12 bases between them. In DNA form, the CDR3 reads TGTGCCAGCAGCCCGGGGGCCAGTTCCTACGAGCAGTACTTC. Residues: CASSPGASSYEQYF.

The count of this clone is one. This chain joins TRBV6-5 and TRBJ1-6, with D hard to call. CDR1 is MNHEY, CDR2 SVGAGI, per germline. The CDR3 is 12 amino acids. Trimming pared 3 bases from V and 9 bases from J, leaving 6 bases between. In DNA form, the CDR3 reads TGTGCCAGCAGTTATCCGGGTTCACCCCTCCACTTT. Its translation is CASSYPGSPLHF.

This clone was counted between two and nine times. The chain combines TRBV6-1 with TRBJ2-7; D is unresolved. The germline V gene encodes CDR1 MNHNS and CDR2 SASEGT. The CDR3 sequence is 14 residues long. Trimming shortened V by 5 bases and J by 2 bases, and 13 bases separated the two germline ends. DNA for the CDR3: TGTGCCAGCAGTTGGTCCCCATCCACCTACGAGCAGTACTTC. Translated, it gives CASSWSPSTYEQYF.

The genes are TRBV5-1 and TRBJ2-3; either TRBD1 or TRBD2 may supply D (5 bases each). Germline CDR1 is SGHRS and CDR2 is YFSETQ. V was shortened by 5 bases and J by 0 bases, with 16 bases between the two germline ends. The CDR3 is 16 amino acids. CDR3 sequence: CASRREGTTSTDTQYF. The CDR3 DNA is TGCGCCAGCAGACGAGAGGGGACGACTAGCACAGATACGCAGTATTTT.

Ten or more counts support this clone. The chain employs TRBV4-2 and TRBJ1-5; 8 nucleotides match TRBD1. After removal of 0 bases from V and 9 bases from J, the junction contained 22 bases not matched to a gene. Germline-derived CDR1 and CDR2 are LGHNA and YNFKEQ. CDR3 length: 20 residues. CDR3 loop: CASSQDLRGRGPPSIRPQHF. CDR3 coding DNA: TGTGCCAGCAGCCAAGATCTAAGGGGCAGGGGGCCCCCCTCAATCAGGCCCCAGCATTTT.